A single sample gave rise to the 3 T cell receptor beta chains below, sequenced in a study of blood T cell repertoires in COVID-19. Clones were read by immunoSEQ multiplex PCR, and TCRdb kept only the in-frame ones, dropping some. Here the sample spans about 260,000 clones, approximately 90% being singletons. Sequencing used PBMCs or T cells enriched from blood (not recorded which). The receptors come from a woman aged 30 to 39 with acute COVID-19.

The CDR3, as DNA: TGTGCCAGCAGCCTCTCGACAGGGAGCTACGAGCAGTACTTC. Its protein product is CASSLSTGSYEQYF. This chain joins TRBV3-1 (or the pseudogene TRBV3-2) and TRBJ2-7, with 7 nucleotides matching TRBD1. Germline values: CDR1 LGHDT, CDR2 YNNKEL (reference sequence). There are 14 residues in the CDR3. The junction had 6 bases not matched to a gene; V was cut back by 4 bases and J by 3 bases.

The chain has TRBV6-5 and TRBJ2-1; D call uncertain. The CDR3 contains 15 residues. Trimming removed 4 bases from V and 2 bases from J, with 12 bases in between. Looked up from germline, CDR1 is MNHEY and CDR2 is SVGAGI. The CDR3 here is CASSSGRGPYNEQFF. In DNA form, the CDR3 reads TGTGCCAGCAGTTCCGGTCGCGGCCCCTACAATGAGCAGTTCTTC.

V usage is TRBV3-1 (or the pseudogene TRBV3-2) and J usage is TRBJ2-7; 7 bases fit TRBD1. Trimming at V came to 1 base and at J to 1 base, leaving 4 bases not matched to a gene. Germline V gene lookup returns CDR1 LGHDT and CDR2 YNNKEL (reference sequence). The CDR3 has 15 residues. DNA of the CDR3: TGTGCCAGCAGCCAAGCACAGGGGCGATCCTACGAGCAGTACTTC. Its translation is CASSQAQGRSYEQYF.